The clone carrying this T cell receptor beta chain was counted only a few times. Its antigen is not known. The V gene end was trimmed by 4 bases and the J gene end by 7 bases; junction bases not matched to a gene: 13. Germline V lookup: CDR1 SGHRS, CDR2 YFSETQ. The CDR3 consists of 15 residues. Use of 60 Vbeta and 13 Jbeta primers characterized the PCR. Method: immunoSEQ multiplex PCR; TCRdb's copy keeps in-frame clones and lacks some. The profile shows 110,000 or so clones, 13% to 15% of them singletons. The entry originates in a study of cytomegalovirus exposure and HLA in healthy donors. Whole-study findings and limits: Relative to the approximately 680-donor mean, N-insertions were reportedly fewer in an Asian-associated ancestry cluster in a later analysis. TCR beta V- and J-gene trimming, according to a later analysis, was linked to a missense DCLRE1C variant.

This receptor was taken from a female donor in good health and CMV-seronegative. The gene calls are TRBV5-1 and TRBJ2-7, with 8 bases lining up with TRBD2. Sequenced material: PBMCs. Written as DNA, the CDR3 is TGCGCCAGCAGCCCCGGGGGGGACACGGCTGGAGAGCAGTACTTC. Its protein is CASSPGGDTAGEQYF.